The 11 T cell receptor beta chains reported below all come from one sample, sequenced in a study of blood T cell repertoires in COVID-19. Assay: immunoSEQ multiplex PCR; the TCRdb copy retains only in-frame clones and omits some. Among about 350,000 clones listed, about nine tenths were seen once. Sequenced input: PBMCs or T cells enriched from blood (not recorded which). These receptors were collected from a woman in her twenties or thirties who had been exposed to COVID-19.

This chain connects TRBV5-6 to TRBJ1-2; 10 bases agree with TRBD1. J lost 8 bases, V lost 0 bases, and 10 bases had no gene match. Germline-derived CDR1 and CDR2 are SGHDT and YYEEEE. CDR3 length: 16 residues. Here the CDR3 DNA reads TGTGCCAGCAGCTTGGTTCAAGGGACAGGGGATCGGGGCTACACCTTC. Amino acid sequence: CASSLVQGTGDRGYTF.

This chain connects TRBV28 to TRBJ1-1, with a weak D call TRBD1 (6 bases). V was cut by 6 bases and J by 4 bases, with 18 bases left in between. Germline lookup yields CDR1 MDHEN and CDR2 SYDVKM. This CDR3 is 15 amino acids long. CDR3 residues: CASRPGGAGRTEAFF. The CDR3 DNA reads as TGTGCCAGCAGACCGGGGGGGGCCGGGCGCACTGAAGCTTTCTTT.

The chain joins TRBV3-1 (or the pseudogene TRBV3-2) to TRBJ1-3; 7 bases agree with TRBD1. The CDR3 runs 17 residues. V gave up 4 bases and J gave up 3 bases; unmatched junction bases: 12. CDR1 LGHDT and CDR2 YNNKEL come from the germline V gene (reference sequence). CDR3 DNA: TGTGCCAGCAGCCTCCGCCGGGGACAGTGGTATGGAAACACCATATATTTT. Amino acids: CASSLRRGQWYGNTIYF.

The V gene is TRBV25-1, the J gene TRBJ2-7; 13 bases map to TRBD2. Unmatched junction bases numbered 2, after V lost 2 bases and J lost 4 bases. CDR1 is MGHDK and CDR2 is SYGVNS in the germline V gene. CDR3 length: 15 residues. Written as DNA, the CDR3 is TGTGCCAGCAGTGAAGAACTAGCGGGAGGGTACGAGCAGTACTTC. Its protein is CASSEELAGGYEQYF.

This rearrangement joins TRBV11-3 to TRBJ2-7; the match to TRBD2 covers 9 bases. This CDR3 spans 16 amino acids. CDR1 is SGHNT and CDR2 is YENEEA in the germline V gene. V was pared by 0 bases and J by 2 bases, with 5 bases of the junction left unmatched. CDR3 region: CASSLDGGRAPYEQYF. The CDR3 DNA follows: TGTGCCAGCAGCTTAGATGGCGGGAGGGCCCCCTACGAGCAGTACTTC.

This clone was seen only once. This chain connects TRBV27 to TRBJ2-7; D gene unclear. The CDR3 sequence is 13 residues long. Germline V gene sequence: CDR1 MNHEY, CDR2 SMNVEV (reference sequence). V was clipped by 2 bases and J by 1 base, with 6 bases between them. CDR3 residues: CASSLGRSYEQYF. The CDR3 DNA follows: TGTGCCAGCAGTTTAGGCAGGTCCTACGAGCAGTACTTC.

For the CDR3, the DNA is TGTGCCAGCAAGGCAGGCGGACTTGGCTACACCTTC. Its protein product is CASKAGGLGYTF. The genes are TRBV27 and TRBJ1-2; D remains ambiguous. This CDR3 is 12 amino acids long. The ends were cut back, 7 bases at V and 7 bases at J, with 13 bases in the middle. Germline V gene data show CDR1 as MNHEY and CDR2 as SMNVEV (reference sequence).

V is TRBV29-1 and J is TRBJ1-5, with D possibly being TRBD1 (5 bases). The germline gives CDR1 SQVTM, CDR2 ANQGSEA. The CDR3 loop spans 15 amino acids. V lost 4 bases to trimming and J lost 2 bases, with 15 bases between them. The CDR3 loop reads CSVGWQGSGNQPQHF. As DNA, the CDR3 is TGCAGCGTTGGTTGGCAGGGATCGGGCAATCAGCCCCAGCATTTT.

The rearrangement uses TRBV28 and TRBJ2-7; TRBD2 might be the D (5 bases). Trimming left V 8 bases short and J 0 bases short, with 8 bases between. Germline assignment: CDR1 MDHEN and CDR2 SYDVKM. There are 12 residues in the CDR3. CDR3 coding DNA: TGTGCCAGCGAGGGTCCCTCCTACGAGCAGTACTTC. This gives the protein CASEGPSYEQYF.

This chain uses TRBV2 with TRBJ1-5, with a weak D call TRBD1 (6 bases). Deletions cut 6 bases from V and 3 bases from J, with 9 bases between. The germline V gene has CDR1 SNHLY and CDR2 FYNNEI. The CDR3 runs to 13 residues. The CDR3 nucleotides are TGTGCCAGCAGACGGGACAACAATCAGCCCCAGCATTTT. Translated: CASRRDNNQPQHF.

This rearrangement joins TRBV2 to TRBJ2-3; 9 bases match TRBD1. J lost 4 bases, V lost 6 bases, and 2 bases had no gene match. This CDR3 contains 13 residues. Germline assignment: CDR1 SNHLY and CDR2 FYNNEI. Here the CDR3 DNA reads TGTGCCAGCAGCGGACAGGGGCCAGATACGCAGTATTTT. Translated: CASSGQGPDTQYF.